The T cell receptor beta chain under discussion was sequenced for a study of blood T cell repertoires in COVID-19. Study context: Acute-phase and convalescent COVID-19 samples originated in the United States, Italy and Spain.

Followed over time, Seattle patients had been enrolled while infection was active. Original data processing: Reference gene primer amplification in the assay estimated nucleated cell counts. The data were produced by immunoSEQ multiplex PCR, yet TCRdb's version contains in-frame clones alone and is incomplete. V and J calls and clone size come straight from that table; D and trimming were deduced from the DNA. The sample lists roughly 100,000 clones; more than 90% were seen once. Looked up from germline, CDR1 is SGHVS and CDR2 is FQNEAQ. CDR3 length: 14 residues. Trimming removed 4 bases from V and 3 bases from J, with 12 bases in between.

This TCR came from a woman in her forties or fifties with COVID-19, enrolled during active disease. The rearrangement joins TRBV7-8 to TRBJ1-1, with D unresolved. Sequenced material: peripheral blood. The CDR3 DNA reads as TGTGCCAGCAGCTCCAGTCCCCGGGACACTGAAGCTTTCTTT. Translation gives CASSSSPRDTEAFF. The whole variable domain, filled in from reference TRBV7-8 and TRBJ1-1, reads GAGVSQSPRYKVAKRGQDVALRCDPISGHVSLFWYQQALGQGPEFLTYFQNEAQLDKSGLPSDRFFAERPEGSVSTLKIQRTQQEDSAVYLCASSSSPRDTEAFFGQGTRLTVV.